The T cell receptor (beta chain) under discussion was sequenced for a study of CXCR3-negative and CXCR3-positive naive CD8 T cells. TRB cDNA was prepared as libraries by UMI-labeled 5' RACE. Reanalyzing the 5' RACE reads, TCRdb keeps one entry per CDR3 protein, without DNA. This sample's table has 150,000 to 160,000 distinct CDR3 sequences. The CDR3 is 16 amino acids. Germline CDR1 reads LGHDT; CDR2 reads YNNKEL (reference sequence). Study conclusions and caveats: Similar TRBV-TRBJ usage characterized naive CXCR3-negative and CXCR3-positive cells; memory cells differed. In CXCR3-positive naive cells, the TRB CDR3s were more hydrophobic than in CXCR3-negative naive cells. CD5 surface expression was similar among naive subsets, and TCR strength was estimated by inference from TRB CDR3 properties.

Concerning this clonotype itself: The antigen remains unidentified.

This clonotype was sampled from a human donor in good health. Some clones in this sample may be carry-over from other donors' samples. The source material was naive CXCR3+ CD8+ T cells from blood. Subset specified: CD45RO-CCR7+CD27+CD95- naive CD8+ T cells expressing CXCR3 (TNR3+). The chain has TRBV3-1 and TRBJ2-1. The chain's CDR3 is CASSQEAGLPYNEQFF.